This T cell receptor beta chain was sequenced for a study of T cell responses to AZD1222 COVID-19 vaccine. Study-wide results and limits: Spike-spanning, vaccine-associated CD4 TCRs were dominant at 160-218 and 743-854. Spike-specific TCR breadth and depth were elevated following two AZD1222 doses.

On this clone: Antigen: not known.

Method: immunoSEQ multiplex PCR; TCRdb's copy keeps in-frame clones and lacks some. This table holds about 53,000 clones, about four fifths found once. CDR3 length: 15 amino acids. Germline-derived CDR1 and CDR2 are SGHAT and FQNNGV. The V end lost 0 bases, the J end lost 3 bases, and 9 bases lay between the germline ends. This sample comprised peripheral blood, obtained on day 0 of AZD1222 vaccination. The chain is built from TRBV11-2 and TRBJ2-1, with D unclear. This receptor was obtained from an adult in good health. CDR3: CASSLEPAGYNEQFF. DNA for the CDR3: TGTGCCAGCAGCTTAGAGCCAGCCGGCTACAATGAGCAGTTCTTC.